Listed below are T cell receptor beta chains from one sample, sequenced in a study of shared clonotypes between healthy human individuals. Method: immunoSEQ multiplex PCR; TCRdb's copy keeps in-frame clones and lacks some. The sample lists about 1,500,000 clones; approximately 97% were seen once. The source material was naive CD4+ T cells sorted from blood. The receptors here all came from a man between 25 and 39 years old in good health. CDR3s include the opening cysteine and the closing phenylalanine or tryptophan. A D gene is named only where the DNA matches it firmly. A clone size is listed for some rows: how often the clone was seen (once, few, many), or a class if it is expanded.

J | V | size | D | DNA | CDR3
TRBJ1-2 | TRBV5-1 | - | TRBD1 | TGCGCCAGCAGCTTGGGACAGGGGAGCTATGGCTACACCTTC | CASSLGQGSYGYTF
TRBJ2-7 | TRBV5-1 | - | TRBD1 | TGCGCCAGCAGCTTGGATGTTACAGGGGGGATGGACTTC | CASSLDVTGGMDF
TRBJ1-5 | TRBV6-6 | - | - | TGTGCCAGCAGTCTTACCCTTAATCAGCCCCAGCATTTT | CASSLTLNQPQHF
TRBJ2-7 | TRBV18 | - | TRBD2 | TGTGCCAGCTCACCGAGTGGGACTAGCGGCTACGAGCAGTACTTC | CASSPSGTSGYEQYF
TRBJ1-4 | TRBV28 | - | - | TGTGCCATAGCGCCGGGGGCGGCAACTAATGAAAAACTGTTTTTT | CAIAPGAATNEKLFF
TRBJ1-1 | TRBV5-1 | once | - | TGCGCCAGCAGAGAAGTGAACACTGAAGCTTTCTTT | CASREVNTEAFF
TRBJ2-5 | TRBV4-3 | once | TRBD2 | TGCGCCAGCAGCCAAGATCCAGGGACTAGCGGGAGTGAGACCCAGTACTTC | CASSQDPGTSGSETQYF
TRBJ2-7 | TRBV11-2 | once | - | TGTGCCAGCAGCTTAGTTCGGGGGTCCTCCTACGAGCAGTACTTC | CASSLVRGSSYEQYF
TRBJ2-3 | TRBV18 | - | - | TGTGCCAGCTCACCCAGGACAGCTAGCACAGATACGCAGTATTTT | CASSPRTASTDTQYF
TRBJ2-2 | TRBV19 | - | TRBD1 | TGTGCCAGTAGTGGACCGGGACAGGCAGTGGGAGGGGAGCTGTTTTTT | CASSGPGQAVGGELFF
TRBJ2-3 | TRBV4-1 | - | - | TGCGCCAGCAGCCATGACTCAGCCACAGATACGCAGTATTTT | CASSHDSATDTQYF
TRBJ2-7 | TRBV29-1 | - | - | TGCAGCGTGCTAGAGGCTTACGAGCAGTACTTC | CSVLEAYEQYF
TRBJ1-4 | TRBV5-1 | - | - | TGCGCCAGCAGCCCCAGTAGGATGGGGGGTGAAAAACTGTTTTTT | CASSPSRMGGEKLFF
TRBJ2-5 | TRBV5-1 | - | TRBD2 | TGCGCCAGCAGCTTGGCGGGGGGGACTAGCGGGATGGAGACCCAGTACTTC | CASSLAGGTSGMETQYF
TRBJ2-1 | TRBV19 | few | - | TGTGCCAGTAGTGTGCGTCGGAGTGGCAATGAGCAGTTCTTC | CASSVRRSGNEQFF
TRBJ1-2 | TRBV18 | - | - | TGTGCCAGCTCACCACCTGATATCTATGGCTACACCTTC | CASSPPDIYGYTF
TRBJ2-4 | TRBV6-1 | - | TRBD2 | TGTGCCAGCAGTGTCATCGTAGCGGGCAAAAACATTCAGTACTTC | CASSVIVAGKNIQYF
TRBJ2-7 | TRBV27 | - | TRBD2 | TGTGCCAGCACCCCGGGGGGGGCCTACGAGCAGTACTTC | CASTPGGAYEQYF
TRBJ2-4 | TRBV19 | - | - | TGTGCCAGTAGTATAGGTCATAGAGCCAAAAACATTCAGTACTTC | CASSIGHRAKNIQYF
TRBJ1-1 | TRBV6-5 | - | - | TGTGCCAGCAGTTACTCGAGGAGGGGGGAAGCTTTCTTT | CASSYSRRGEAFF
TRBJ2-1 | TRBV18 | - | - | TGTGCCAGCTCCCCAGGGCGCTATGAGCAGTTCTTC | CASSPGRYEQFF
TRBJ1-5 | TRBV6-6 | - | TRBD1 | TGTGCCAGCAGTTATGGACAGGGGACGAGCAATCAGCCCCAGCATTTT | CASSYGQGTSNQPQHF
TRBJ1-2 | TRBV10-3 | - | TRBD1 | TGTGCCGTCCACCGGGACAGGGGAAATGGCTACACCTTC | CAVHRDRGNGYTF
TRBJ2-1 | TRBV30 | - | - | TGTGCCTGGAAGAGGGGCAGGTTAGATGAGCAGTTCTTC | CAWKRGRLDEQFF
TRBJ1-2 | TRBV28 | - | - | TGTGCCAGCGGGACCGGACGTAACTATGGCTACACCTTC | CASGTGRNYGYTF
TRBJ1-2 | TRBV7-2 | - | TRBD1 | TGTGCCAGCAGCTTTATCACAGGGGGCCTTGATGGCTACACCTTC | CASSFITGGLDGYTF
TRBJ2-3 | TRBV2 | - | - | TGTGCCAGCAGTTTGGCCGGCACAGATACGCAGTATTTT | CASSLAGTDTQYF
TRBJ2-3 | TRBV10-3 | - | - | TGTGCCATCAGTGAATGGGGAGATACGCAGTATTTT | CAISEWGDTQYF
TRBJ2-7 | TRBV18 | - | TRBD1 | TGTGCCAGCTCATTAAAGGACAGGACACTTTCCTACGAGCAGTACTTC | CASSLKDRTLSYEQYF
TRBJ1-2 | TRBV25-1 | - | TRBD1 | TGTGCCAGCAGTGATGGGGGACAGGGGAGTTACTTC | CASSDGGQGSYF
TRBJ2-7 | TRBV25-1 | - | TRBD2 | TGTGCCAGCAGCAGTAGCGGGAGTCTCTACGAGCAGTACTTC | CASSSSGSLYEQYF
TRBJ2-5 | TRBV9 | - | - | TGTGCCAGCAGCCCCCGGGAGGAGACCCAGTACTTC | CASSPREETQYF
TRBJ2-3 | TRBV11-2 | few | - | TGTGCCAGCAGCTTAACAGGAACAGATACGCAGTATTTT | CASSLTGTDTQYF
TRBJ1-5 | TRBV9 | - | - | TGTGCCAGCAGCGTAGCTAGCAATCAGCCCCAGCATTTT | CASSVASNQPQHF
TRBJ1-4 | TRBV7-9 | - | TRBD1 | TGTGCCAGCAGCCGGGACAGTAGTGAAAAACTGTTTTTT | CASSRDSSEKLFF
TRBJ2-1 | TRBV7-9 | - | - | TGTGCCAGCAGCTTAGCGTCTAGCACTGAGCAGTTCTTC | CASSLASSTEQFF
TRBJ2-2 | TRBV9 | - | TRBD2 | TGTGCCAGCAGCGTTCTAGCGGGAGGAAACGGGGAGCTGTTTTTT | CASSVLAGGNGELFF
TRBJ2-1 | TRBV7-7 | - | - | TGTGCCAGCAGCAGAAGCGGCAGCTCCTACAATGAGCAGTTCTTC | CASSRSGSSYNEQFF
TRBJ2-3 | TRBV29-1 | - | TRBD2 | TGCAGCGTTTTGGGCGGGAGGGGGACAGATACGCAGTATTTT | CSVLGGRGTDTQYF
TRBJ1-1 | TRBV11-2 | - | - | TGTGCCAGCAGCTTCGACACCCCCACGACTGAAGCTTTCTTT | CASSFDTPTTEAFF
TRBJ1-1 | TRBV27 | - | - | TGTGCCAGCAGTAGAAGACACACAGGGCTCACTGAAGCTTTCTTT | CASSRRHTGLTEAFF
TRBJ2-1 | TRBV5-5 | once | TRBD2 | TGTGCCAGCAGCTCCGGGACTAGTCTATACAATGAGCAGTTCTTC | CASSSGTSLYNEQFF
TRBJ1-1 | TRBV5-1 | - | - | TGCGCCAGCAGCTTGTCCCCACAGGGAACCGAAAACACTGAAGCTTTCTTT | CASSLSPQGTENTEAFF
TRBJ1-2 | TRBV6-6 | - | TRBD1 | TGTGCCAGCAGCTACACCGACAGGGGGCCGGGGTATGGCTACACCTTC | CASSYTDRGPGYGYTF
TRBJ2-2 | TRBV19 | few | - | TGTGCCAGTAGATCCAGCACCGGGGAGCTGTTTTTT | CASRSSTGELFF